What follows are 6 T cell receptor beta chains derived from one specimen sequenced in a study of shared clonotypes between healthy human individuals. The repertoire was sequenced with immunoSEQ multiplex PCR; TCRdb's copy has only in-frame clones and lacks some. Among around 980,000 clones listed, around 82% were seen once. Sequences were obtained from memory CD4+ T cells from PBMCs. Subset of the sample: CD45RA-negative fraction. The receptor source for this set is a man younger than 35 in good health. Some clones in this sample may be carry-over from other donors' samples.

V and J are TRBV29-1 and TRBJ2-2, with unresolved D. The V gene's germline CDR1 is SQVTM and CDR2 ANQGSEA. Trimming took 4 bases from V and 2 from J, leaving 11 bases between them. There are 14 residues in the CDR3. The CDR3 DNA is TGCAGCGTTGCGAAGAGCGTCAACACCGGGGAGCTGTTTTTT. Its translation: CSVAKSVNTGELFF.

Many counts were recorded for this clone. The chain is built from TRBV14 and TRBJ1-1; D call uncertain. This CDR3 is built from 12 residues. Trimming removed 2 bases at V and 10 bases at J, with 11 bases between. Germline lookup yields CDR1 SGHDN and CDR2 FVKESK. The CDR3 region has the DNA TGTGCCAGCAGCCAAAAAAGGTATGGAGCTTTCTTT. Translating gives CASSQKRYGAFF.

The gene calls are TRBV20-1 and TRBJ1-2; D gene uncertain. CDR3 length: 11 residues. CDR1 is DFQATT and CDR2 is SNEGSKA in the germline V gene (reference sequence). Trimming took 1 base from V and 6 from J, leaving 6 bases between them. CDR3 bases: TGCAGTGCTAGAGGGGATCATGGCTACACCTTC. Translated: CSARGDHGYTF.

This clone has only one observation. The chain joins TRBV7-6 to TRBJ2-5; D is unresolved. With 0 bases removed from V and 5 bases from J, the gap between germline ends came to 10 bases. Looked up from germline, CDR1 is SGHVS and CDR2 is FNYEAQ. This CDR3 is 14 amino acids long. CDR3 protein: CASSLAPLGETQYF. The CDR3, as DNA: TGTGCCAGCAGCTTAGCTCCCTTAGGCGAGACCCAGTACTTC.

The rearrangement joins TRBV28 to TRBJ1-2; D unresolved. V gave up 7 bases and J gave up 4 bases, with 7 bases separating them. The germline V gene encodes CDR1 MDHEN and CDR2 SYDVKM. The CDR3 is made up of 11 amino acids. CDR3 DNA sequence: TGTGCCAGCACGAAACTCTATGGCTACACCTTC. This gives the protein CASTKLYGYTF.

This clone was seen just once. The rearrangement joins TRBV18 to TRBJ1-1; the D gene is possibly TRBD1 (5 bases). Between the trimmed V and J ends, which lost 3 bases and 4 bases, there was a span of 9 bases. CDR1 and CDR2 from the germline V gene are KGHSH and LQKENI. The CDR3 covers 13 residues. CDR3 nucleotides: TGTGCCAGCTCACCTGCCCAGGGCACTGAAGCTTTCTTT. Protein: CASSPAQGTEAFF.